This TCR beta chain was identified during a study of vaccination effects on CD4 cells after COVID-19. V trimming: 2 bases; J trimming: 5 bases; junction bases outside the gene matches: 8. Germline V CDR1 and CDR2: MNHEY, SVGAGI. CDR3 length equals 15 residues. The assay was immunoSEQ multiplex PCR, and TCRdb's table has in-frame clones only and misses some. Altogether 55,000 to 65,000 clones are present, roughly 81% being singletons, with the ten largest covering roughly 2.7%. The study's findings and limits: Cross-reactivity toward common cold coronaviruses was confined to only 1 of 255 vaccine-induced clones in healthy vaccinees.

Viral peptide pools were used in the ViraFEST assay to expand antigen-specific CD4+ T cells, and sequencing came afterward. Isolation of CD4+ T cells took place after 10 days of culture. Vaccinated participants had no history of SARS-CoV-2 infection and tested negative for nucleocapsid antibodies. On both days 3 and 7, half of the culture medium was replaced with IL-2 medium. Concerning this clone: The antigen is undetermined.

This sequence was found in a human donor who received a COVID-19 vaccine. Here the sequenced sample was CD4+ T cells from PBMCs cultured with HCoV-229E spike peptides, taken before COVID-19 vaccination. The chain joins TRBV6-5 to TRBJ1-2; the match to TRBD1 covers 7 bases. CDR3: CASSYAQQGPYGYTF. DNA for the CDR3: TGTGCCAGCAGTTACGCTCAACAGGGGCCGTATGGCTACACCTTC.